This TCR beta chain was sequenced during a study of human T cells and chemical hapten exposure. On the study more broadly: 2% DPC applied to an approximately 2 cm by approximately 2 cm arm area sensitized donors.

Study conclusions and caveats: With patch test score, the counts of PT1 expanded TCRs showed a positive correlation. All donors were alopecia patients, so their immunity may differ from that of healthy people.

In TCRdb, the RACE reads were re-called with MiXCR into one record per CDR3 protein. The table has approximately 95,000 distinct CDR3 sequences, roughly 10% seen once. This clonotype was detected only a few times. Its antigen is undetermined. Time point: patch test 2, 6 weeks after DPC sensitization. Treatment reported: therapeutic diphenylcyclopropenone sensitization with weekly scalp DPC. The TCR originated in a woman aged 40 to 49 with alopecia areata. Some clones in this sample may be carry-over from other donors' samples. Material: whole blood, obtained in connection with sensitization to the hapten diphenylcyclopropenone (DPC).

The CDR3: CSVGAGVTYEQYF. The CDR3 DNA follows: TGCAGCGTGGGAGCAGGGGTGACCTACGAGCAGTACTTC. The chain joins TRBV29-1 to TRBJ2-7; D may be TRBD1 (6 bases). Germline V gives CDR1 SQVTM, CDR2 ANQGSEA. Between the trimmed V and J ends, which lost 6 bases and 2 bases, there was a span of 14 bases. CDR3 length: 13 amino acids.